Each of the 13 T cell receptor beta chains below was sequenced from the same sample in a study of immune cell composition in non-small cell lung cancer. Clones were read by immunoSEQ multiplex PCR, and TCRdb kept only the in-frame ones, dropping some. The sample shows some 1,800 clones, roughly four fifths of them seen only once. The normal lung sample lay at least 3 cm, and maximally far, from the tumour. The sequencing input was non-adjacent lung tissue. These receptors were collected from a human donor with non-small cell lung cancer.

This chain uses TRBV2 with TRBJ1-1, with TRBD1 matching 9 bases. Germline CDR1 is SNHLY and CDR2 is FYNNEI. Trimming cost V 6 bases and J 5 bases; bases outside gene matches: 7. The CDR3 has 14 residues. The DNA for the CDR3 is TGTGCCAGCAGGCTAGGACAGGGGATAACTGAAGCTTTCTTT. This gives the protein CASRLGQGITEAFF.

The rearrangement uses TRBV4-1 and TRBJ2-1, with D perhaps matching TRBD2 (6 bases). This CDR3 has 20 amino acids. The V gene's germline CDR1 is MGHRA and CDR2 YSYEKL. Trimming cost V 0 bases and J 0 bases, with 21 bases left between them. The CDR3 DNA reads as TGCGCCAGCAGCCAAGATTCCGCGGGAACCCTTATAAGCTCCTACAATGAGCAGTTCTTC. Its translation is CASSQDSAGTLISSYNEQFF.

This clone was counted a single time. The V and J genes are TRBV15 and TRBJ2-1; the match to TRBD1 covers 9 bases. This CDR3 has 14 residues. J gave up 8 bases and V 5 bases, and 7 bases lay outside the gene matches. The germline V gene has CDR1 LNHNV and CDR2 YYDKDF (reference sequence). This CDR3 is CATSRDRVSDEQFF. The CDR3 DNA follows: TGTGCCACCAGCCGGGACAGGGTTAGCGATGAGCAGTTCTTC.

This chain uses TRBV7-9 with TRBJ2-1; 9 bases line up with TRBD2. J lost 2 bases, V lost 7 bases, and 3 bases had no gene match. The CDR3 consists of 14 residues. Germline lookup yields CDR1 SEHNR and CDR2 FQNEAQ (reference sequence). The CDR3 nucleotides read TGTGCCAGCATCCGGACTAGCGCCTACAATGAGCAGTTCTTC. This encodes CASIRTSAYNEQFF.

The gene calls are TRBV29-1 and TRBJ1-5; TRBD1 matches at 7 bases. Trimming at V came to 6 bases and at J to 4 bases, leaving 12 bases not matched to a gene. Germline V lookup: CDR1 SQVTM, CDR2 ANQGSEA. The CDR3 totals 15 residues. For the CDR3, the DNA is TGCAGCGTCGCCATTTCGGCAGGGGGGAATCAGCCCCAGCATTTT. Amino acids: CSVAISAGGNQPQHF.

The chain has TRBV7-2 and TRBJ1-1; the D is unclear. Germline V gene lookup returns CDR1 SGHTA and CDR2 FQGNSA. The length of the CDR3 is 15 residues. V was cut by 1 base and J by 3 bases, with 12 bases left in between. CDR3 protein: CASSLVLGLDTEAFF. The CDR3 nucleotides are TGTGCCAGCAGCTTAGTGTTGGGCCTGGACACTGAAGCTTTCTTT.

This clone was seen just once. The chain uses TRBV4-2 and TRBJ2-7; D gene uncertain. The CDR3 has 14 amino acids. From germline, CDR1 is LGHNA and CDR2 YNFKEQ. V lost 1 base to trimming and J lost 7 bases, with 14 bases between them. For the CDR3, the DNA is TGTGCCAGCAGCCAAGGGAAGTACCTCGGGGAGCAGTACTTC. Protein: CASSQGKYLGEQYF.

The count of this clone is one. The rearrangement uses TRBV7-2 and TRBJ2-1, with 11 bases matching TRBD2. Per the germline V gene, CDR1 is SGHTA and CDR2 is FQGNSA. The CDR3 runs to 15 residues. Trimming removed 4 bases from V and 5 bases from J; junction bases left unmatched: 4. The CDR3 DNA reads TGTGCCAGCAGCTGGACTAGCGGGCCGCACAATGAGCAGTTCTTC. Translated, it gives CASSWTSGPHNEQFF.

This clone has just a few counts. The rearrangement joins TRBV5-5 to TRBJ2-1, with TRBD1 as a possible D gene (5 bases). Between the trimmed V and J ends, which lost 2 bases and 3 bases, there was a span of 12 bases. Germline CDR1 is SGHKS and CDR2 is YYEKEE (reference sequence). The CDR3 sequence is 15 residues long. CDR3: CASSFRVASYNEQFF. CDR3 nucleotides: TGTGCCAGCAGCTTCAGGGTAGCAAGCTACAATGAGCAGTTCTTC.

The chain carries TRBV6-5 and TRBJ2-7; 8 bases are shared with TRBD2. Germline CDR1 and CDR2: MNHEY and SVGAGI. This CDR3 has 15 amino acids. V lost 6 bases and J lost 4; bases outside the gene matches: 11. CDR3: CASSPRGTSRYEQYF. The CDR3 DNA reads TGTGCCAGCAGCCCTAGGGGGACTAGTCGGTACGAGCAGTACTTC.

The rearrangement joins TRBV7-2 to TRBJ1-1; 7 bases match TRBD1. The V and J ends lost 4 bases and 5 bases, in that order; junction bases with no gene match: 10. Germline CDR1 SGHTA, CDR2 FQGNSA. CDR3 size: 15 residues. CDR3 protein: CASSWYRGLRTEAFF. The CDR3 region has the DNA TGTGCCAGCAGCTGGTACAGGGGTCTTAGGACTGAAGCTTTCTTT.

This chain joins TRBV5-6 and TRBJ2-1; D is ambiguous. This CDR3 has 11 amino acids. Germline lookup yields CDR1 SGHDT and CDR2 YYEEEE. V shed 2 bases and J shed 8 bases, with 5 bases lying between them. In DNA form, the CDR3 reads TGTGCCAGCAGCTTATATCATGAGCAGTTCTTC. Translated: CASSLYHEQFF.

This chain connects TRBV6-1 to TRBJ2-1; a weak D match, TRBD2 (5 bases). CDR1 and CDR2 (germline): MNHNS, SASEGT. The CDR3 has 15 amino acids. Trimming took off 6 bases at V and 0 bases at J, with 12 bases between the two ends. CDR3 nucleotides: TGTGCCAGCAGCCCCCGGCGGGCCTCCTACAATGAGCAGTTCTTC. Its translation is CASSPRRASYNEQFF.